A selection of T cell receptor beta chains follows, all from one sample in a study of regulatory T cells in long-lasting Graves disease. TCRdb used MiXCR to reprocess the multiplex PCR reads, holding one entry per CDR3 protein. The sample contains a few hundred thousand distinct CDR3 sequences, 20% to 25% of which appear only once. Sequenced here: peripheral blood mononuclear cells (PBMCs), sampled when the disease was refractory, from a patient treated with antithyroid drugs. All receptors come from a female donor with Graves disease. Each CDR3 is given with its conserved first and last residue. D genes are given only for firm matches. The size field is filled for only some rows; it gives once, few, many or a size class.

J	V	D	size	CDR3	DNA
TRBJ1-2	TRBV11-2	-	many	CASSRPDSWGYTF	TGTGCCAGCAGCCGCCCGGACAGCTGGGGCTACACCTTC
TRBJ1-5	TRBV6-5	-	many	CASSYSRGDPGNQPQHF	TGTGCCAGCAGTTACTCACGAGGGGACCCAGGAAATCAGCCCCAGCATTTT
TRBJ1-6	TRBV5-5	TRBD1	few	CASSVGQGDYSPLHF	TGTGCCAGCAGCGTAGGACAGGGGGATTATTCACCCCTCCACTTT
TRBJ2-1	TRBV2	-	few	CASSGGRTYNEQFF	TGTGCCAGCAGTGGGGGTAGGACCTACAATGAGCAGTTCTTC
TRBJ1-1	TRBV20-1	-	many	CSAAKGPNTEAFF	TGCAGTGCTGCAAAGGGTCCGAACACTGAAGCTTTCTTT
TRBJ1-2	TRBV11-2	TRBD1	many	CASTQTGGGGRDGYTF	TGTGCCAGCACCCAAACAGGGGGCGGAGGGAGGGATGGCTACACCTTC
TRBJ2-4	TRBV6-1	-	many	CASHSGADGQNIQYF	TGTGCCAGCCATTCGGGGGCGGACGGACAAAACATTCAGTACTTC
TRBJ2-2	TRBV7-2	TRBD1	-	CASSPLTGYTGELFF	TGTGCCAGCAGTCCCCTGACAGGGTACACCGGGGAGCTGTTTTTT
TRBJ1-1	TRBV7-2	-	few	CASSSHGGNTEAFF	TGTGCCAGCAGCTCCCACGGCGGGAACACTGAAGCTTTCTTT
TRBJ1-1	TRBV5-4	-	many	CASSPPAGINTEAFF	TGTGCCAGCAGCCCCCCTGCAGGAATCAACACTGAAGCTTTCTTT
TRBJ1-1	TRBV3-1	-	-	CASSSLRGKDTEAFF	TGTGCCAGCAGCTCCCTCAGGGGCAAGGACACTGAAGCTTTCTTT
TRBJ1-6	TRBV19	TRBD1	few	CASIPGQGARSPLHF	TGTGCCAGTATTCCGGGACAGGGGGCTCGTTCACCCCTCCACTTT
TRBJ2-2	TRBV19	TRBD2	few	CASSIGRLAGGDAGELFF	TGTGCCAGTAGTATAGGAAGACTAGCGGGAGGGGATGCCGGGGAGCTGTTTTTT
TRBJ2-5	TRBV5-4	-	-	CASSLQAVSTETQYF	TGTGCCAGCAGCTTGCAGGCGGTTAGTACGGAGACCCAGTACTTC
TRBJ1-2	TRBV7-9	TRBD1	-	CASSSGGPFYGYTF	TGTGCCAGCAGCTCAGGGGGCCCTTTTTATGGCTACACCTTC
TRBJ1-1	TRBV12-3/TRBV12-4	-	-	CASSSPDLQAEAFF	TGTGCCAGCAGTTCTCCCGACCTACAGGCAGAAGCTTTCTTT
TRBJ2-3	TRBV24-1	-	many	CATSDLRDTQYF	TGTGCCACCAGTGATTTGCGGGATACGCAGTATTTT
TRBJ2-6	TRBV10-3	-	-	CAILHAGANVLTF	TGTGCCATCCTACACGCTGGGGCCAACGTCCTGACTTTC
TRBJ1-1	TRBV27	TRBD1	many	CASKFGGQGFGSTEAFF	TGTGCCAGCAAGTTTGGGGGACAGGGTTTTGGGAGCACTGAAGCTTTCTTT
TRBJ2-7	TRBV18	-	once	CASSPPSSEEQYF	TGTGCCAGCTCACCACCATCGTCCGAAGAGCAGTACTTC
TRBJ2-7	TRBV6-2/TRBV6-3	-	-	CASSERRAGEQYF	TGTGCCAGCAGTGAACGGAGGGCTGGCGAGCAGTACTTC
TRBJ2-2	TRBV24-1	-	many	CATSDPGSDGNTGELFF	TGTGCCACCAGTGATCCTGGATCGGACGGGAACACCGGGGAGCTGTTTTTT
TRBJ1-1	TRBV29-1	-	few	CSVGIRDTEAFF	TGCAGCGTGGGAATCAGGGACACTGAAGCTTTCTTT
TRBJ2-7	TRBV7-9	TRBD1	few	CASSYTGTGLYEQYF	TGTGCCAGCAGTTATACCGGGACAGGGCTCTACGAGCAGTACTTC
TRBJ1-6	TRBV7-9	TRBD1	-	CASSHDRVGSPLHF	TGTGCCAGCAGCCACGACAGGGTTGGGTCACCCCTCCACTTT
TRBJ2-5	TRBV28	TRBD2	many	CASSLFRGGDRPETQYF	TGTGCCAGCAGTTTATTCCGGGGGGGCGATCGCCCAGAGACCCAGTACTTC
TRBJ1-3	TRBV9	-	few	CASSGPNGNTIYF	TGTGCCAGCAGCGGTCCTAATGGAAACACCATATATTTT
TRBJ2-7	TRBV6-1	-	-	CASSGIARNEQYF	TGTGCCAGCAGTGGCATAGCGAGGAACGAGCAGTACTTC
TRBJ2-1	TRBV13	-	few	CASSLGGARNEQFF	TGTGCCAGCAGCTTAGGGGGCGCGAGAAATGAGCAGTTCTTC
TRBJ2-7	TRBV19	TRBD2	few	CASSMGLAAGEQYF	TGTGCCAGTAGTATGGGACTAGCGGCCGGGGAGCAGTACTTC
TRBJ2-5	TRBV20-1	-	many	CSARPAWGGGRETQYF	TGCAGTGCTAGACCTGCCTGGGGAGGGGGCCGAGAGACCCAGTACTTC
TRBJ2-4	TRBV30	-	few	CAWTSPRVGAKNIQYF	TGTGCCTGGACCTCCCCGAGAGTTGGGGCCAAAAACATTCAGTACTTC
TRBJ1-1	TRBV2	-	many	CASSERGGRTNTEAFF	TGTGCCAGCAGTGAGAGGGGCGGCAGAACGAACACTGAAGCTTTCTTT
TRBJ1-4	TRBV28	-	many	CASSDHEGTTNEKLFF	TGTGCCAGCAGTGATCACGAAGGGACTACTAATGAAAAACTGTTTTTT
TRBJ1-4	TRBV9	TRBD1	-	CASSAGQDSEKLFF	TGTGCCAGCAGCGCCGGACAGGATTCGGAAAAACTGTTTTTT
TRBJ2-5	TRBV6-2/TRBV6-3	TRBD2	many	CASSYGGLAGEETQYF	TGTGCCAGCAGTTACGGGGGACTAGCGGGAGAAGAGACCCAGTACTTC
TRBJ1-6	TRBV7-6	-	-	CASSPWGGIDSPLHF	TGTGCCAGCAGCCCCTGGGGGGGGATCGATTCACCCCTCCACTTT
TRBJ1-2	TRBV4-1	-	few	CASSKVGDVGYTF	TGCGCCAGCAGCAAGGTGGGGGACGTTGGCTACACCTTC
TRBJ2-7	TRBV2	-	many	CAGTGLSAYEQYF	TGTGCCGGTACAGGGTTGTCGGCCTACGAGCAGTACTTC
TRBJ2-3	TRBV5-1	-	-	CASSLESFSTDTQYF	TGCGCCAGCAGCTTGGAATCGTTTAGCACAGATACGCAGTATTTT
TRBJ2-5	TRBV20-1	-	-	CSARGAETLQETQYF	TGCAGTGCTAGAGGGGCAGAAACTCTACAAGAGACCCAGTACTTC
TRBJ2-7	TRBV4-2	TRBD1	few	CASSQNPGQPSYEQYF	TGTGCCAGCAGCCAGAACCCGGGACAGCCCTCCTACGAGCAGTACTTC